Listed below are T cell receptor beta chains from one sample, sequenced in a study of cytomegalovirus exposure and HLA in healthy donors. TCRdb's table, derived via immunoSEQ multiplex PCR, lists solely in-frame clones and lacks some. The sample includes 150,000 or so clones, roughly 80% of them seen just once. Sequences were obtained from PBMCs. All receptors derive from a young woman in good health and CMV-seronegative. Each CDR3 is given with its conserved first and last residue. A D gene is named only where the DNA matches it firmly. Part of the rows lack a size; the others show once, few, many or a class for expanded clones.

>TRBD2|NA|TRBV28|TRBJ2-3
CASRASGSRTDTQYF
TGTGCCAGCAGAGCCAGCGGGAGTAGGACAGATACGCAGTATTTT
>NA|few|TRBV28|TRBJ2-7
CASSPVWSGDYEQYF
TGTGCCAGCAGCCCCGTTTGGTCAGGTGACTACGAGCAGTACTTC
>NA|NA|TRBV28|TRBJ2-7
CASTSAASYEQYF
TGTGCCAGCACCAGCGCCGCGTCCTACGAGCAGTACTTC
>NA|NA|TRBV20-1|TRBJ2-5
CSASELTQYF
TGCAGTGCTAGTGAGCTGACCCAGTACTTC
>NA|NA|TRBV7-9|TRBJ2-1
CASSLDEIGGKIHEQFF
TGTGCCAGCAGCTTAGATGAAATCGGCGGGAAGATCCATGAGCAGTTCTTC
>TRBD1|NA|TRBV7-9|TRBJ1-1
CSSTLTGNPEAFF
TGTTCCAGCACCCTGACAGGGAATCCTGAAGCTTTCTTT
>TRBD1|once|TRBV11-3|TRBJ2-3
CASSVGQGTDTQYF
TGTGCCAGCAGCGTAGGACAGGGCACAGATACGCAGTATTTT
>TRBD1|NA|TRBV5-4|TRBJ2-7
CASRPGQGSDEQYF
TGTGCCAGCAGGCCGGGACAGGGGTCGGACGAGCAGTACTTC
>TRBD1|NA|TRBV5-8|TRBJ1-1
CASSSTGGYDFF
TGTGCCAGCAGCTCGACAGGGGGGTATGATTTCTTT
>NA|NA|TRBV5-4|TRBJ2-5
CASSLSGSPQETQYF
TGTGCCAGCAGCTTGTCTGGGAGCCCGCAAGAGACCCAGTACTTC
>NA|NA|TRBV29-1|TRBJ1-4
CSGRGASEKLFF
TGCAGCGGTCGGGGGGCGTCTGAAAAACTGTTTTTT
>NA|NA|TRBV18|TRBJ1-2
CASSPSSDTGDGYTF
TGTGCCAGCTCACCATCTTCTGATACTGGAGATGGCTACACCTTC
>TRBD2|NA|TRBV10-3|TRBJ2-5
CASTTSGQETQYF
TGTGCCTCCACAACTAGCGGCCAAGAGACCCAGTACTTC
>NA|few|TRBV4-3|TRBJ1-1
CASSLADGDTEAFF
TGCGCCAGCAGCCTTGCAGACGGGGACACTGAAGCTTTCTTT
>NA|once|TRBV6-1|TRBJ2-7
CASSVIWQGISYEQYF
TGTGCCAGCAGTGTTATCTGGCAGGGTATCTCCTACGAGCAGTACTTC
>NA|few|TRBV5-1|TRBJ2-1
CASSYSGTQGGNEQFF
TGCGCCAGCAGCTATTCCGGGACTCAAGGAGGCAATGAGCAGTTCTTC
>TRBD2|NA|TRBV7-9|TRBJ2-3
CASSLTSGSTDTQYF
TGTGCCAGCAGCTTGACTAGCGGGAGCACAGATACGCAGTATTTT
>TRBD1|NA|TRBV2|TRBJ2-5
CASSAQRTGKKTQYF
TGTGCCAGCAGTGCCCAAAGGACAGGCAAGAAGACCCAGTACTTC
>TRBD1|NA|TRBV7-3|TRBJ1-3
CASSLRGGPSGNTIYF
TGTGCCAGCAGCTTAAGAGGGGGCCCATCCGGAAACACCATATATTTT
>NA|NA|TRBV28|TRBJ2-7
CASSLFDQGYVPYEQYF
TGTGCCAGCAGTCTCTTCGACCAGGGGTACGTCCCCTACGAGCAGTACTTC
>NA|NA|TRBV19|TRBJ2-5
CASSSLTGSGETQYF
TGTGCCAGTAGTTCCCTGACCGGGAGTGGAGAGACCCAGTACTTC
>NA|NA|TRBV28|TRBJ2-7
CASSLRAGGSAEQYF
TGTGCCAGCAGTTTAAGGGCAGGGGGGAGCGCCGAGCAGTACTTC
>NA|NA|TRBV4-2|TRBJ1-5
CASSLVGGGGQPQHF
TGTGCCAGCAGCCTGGTCGGGGGAGGGGGACAGCCCCAGCATTTT
>NA|NA|TRBV6-1|TRBJ2-2
CASSGRSGLNTGELFF
TGTGCCAGCAGTGGGCGGTCCGGATTGAACACCGGGGAGCTGTTTTTT
>NA|once|TRBV6-1|TRBJ1-2
CASSWTANYGYTF
TGTGCCAGCAGTTGGACAGCCAACTATGGCTACACCTTC
>NA|NA|TRBV28|TRBJ1-1
CASSLPGGAFF
TGTGCCAGCAGCCTCCCCGGAGGGGCTTTCTTT
>NA|NA|TRBV7-8|TRBJ2-7
CASTVFGAAILEQYF
TGTGCCAGCACGGTTTTTGGAGCGGCCATACTCGAGCAGTACTTC
>NA|NA|TRBV5-1|TRBJ2-5
CASSLGGKGQETQYF
TGCGCCAGCAGCTTGGGCGGGAAAGGGCAAGAGACCCAGTACTTC
>TRBD1|NA|TRBV6-1|TRBJ1-2
CASSEGTGRGVPYGYTF
TGTGCCAGCAGTGAGGGGACAGGTCGTGGGGTACCCTATGGCTACACCTTC
>NA|NA|TRBV10-1|TRBJ1-6
CASSDSADNSPLHF
TGCGCCAGCAGTGACAGTGCGGATAATTCACCCCTCCACTTT
>NA|NA|TRBV5-6|TRBJ1-2
CASSFRLVVRGYTF
TGTGCCAGCAGCTTTCGCCTTGTGGTGAGGGGCTACACCTTC
>NA|NA|TRBV5-1|TRBJ1-1
CASSINSGNTEAFF
TGCGCCAGCAGTATAAATTCGGGGAACACTGAAGCTTTCTTT
>NA|NA|TRBV6-6|TRBJ1-2
CASRPLDGRDYGYTF
TGTGCCAGCAGGCCACTAGATGGAAGGGACTATGGCTACACCTTC
>NA|NA|TRBV15|TRBJ1-6
CATSRETPGQKTSPLHF
TGTGCCACCAGCAGAGAGACGCCAGGGCAGAAGACTTCACCCCTCCACTTT
>TRBD2|NA|TRBV11-3|TRBJ2-3
CASSLGGSRFTDTQYF
TGTGCCAGCAGCTTAGGCGGGAGTCGCTTCACAGATACGCAGTATTTT
>NA|NA|TRBV9|TRBJ1-2
CASSVQGSSDGYTF
TGTGCCAGCAGCGTTCAGGGCTCCAGTGATGGCTACACCTTC
>NA|once|TRBV5-4|TRBJ1-2
CASSFRGPGGYTF
TGTGCCAGCAGCTTTAGAGGGCCGGGTGGCTACACCTTC
>TRBD2|once|TRBV7-2|TRBJ2-1
CASRTQGLAVYNEQFF
TGTGCCAGCAGGACACAAGGACTAGCTGTCTACAATGAGCAGTTCTTC
>NA|NA|TRBV4-3|TRBJ2-3
CASSQSSVLSTDTQYF
TGCGCCAGCAGCCAAAGTAGTGTTCTTAGCACAGATACGCAGTATTTT
>TRBD2|NA|TRBV2|TRBJ2-1
CASSASGRLSSYNEQFF
TGTGCCAGCAGTGCTAGCGGGAGGCTGAGCTCCTACAATGAGCAGTTCTTC
>NA|NA|TRBV23-1|TRBJ2-1
CASTADRGNEQFF
TGCGCCAGCACCGCTGACCGGGGAAATGAGCAGTTCTTC
>NA|NA|TRBV6-1|TRBJ2-5
CASNPGRGKTQYF
TGTGCCAGCAATCCGGGACGGGGGAAGACCCAGTACTTC
>NA|NA|TRBV30|TRBJ1-4
CAWTEQGVPEKLFF
TGTGCCTGGACCGAACAGGGAGTGCCCGAAAAACTGTTTTTT
>NA|few|TRBV5-1|TRBJ2-3
CASSPAAATSTDTQYF
TGCGCCAGCAGCCCCGCGGCAGCCACTAGCACAGATACGCAGTATTTT
>TRBD2|NA|TRBV5-5|TRBJ2-3
CASSRNSGRGTDTQYF
TGTGCCAGCAGCCGGAATAGCGGGAGGGGCACAGATACGCAGTATTTT
>NA|NA|TRBV7-9|TRBJ1-3
CASSGREPGNTIYF
TGTGCCAGCAGCGGCCGGGAGCCGGGAAACACCATATATTTT
>TRBD1|NA|TRBV5-1|TRBJ1-2
CASSPGTGNYGYTF
TGCGCCAGCAGCCCAGGGACAGGGAACTATGGCTACACCTTC
>TRBD1|NA|TRBV5-1|TRBJ2-5
CASSNSRGQLETQYF
TGCGCCAGCAGCAATTCGAGGGGGCAGTTAGAGACCCAGTACTTC
>TRBD2|NA|TRBV5-1|TRBJ2-7
CASSSGGLAGFYEQYF
TGCGCCAGCAGCAGTGGGGGACTAGCGGGATTTTACGAGCAGTACTTC
>NA|NA|TRBV20-1|TRBJ2-3
CSASGMDTQYF
TGCAGTGCTAGCGGGATGGATACGCAGTATTTT